This T cell receptor (beta chain) came from a study of blood T cells in healthy people across ages. Through a sample-barcoded 5' primer and a J-beta primer mix, a second PCR was run for roughly 6 to 11 cycles. TCRdb reanalysed the 5' RACE reads using MiXCR and keeps one entry per CDR3 protein. The sample has around 1,500,000 distinct CDR3 sequences, 28% seen once. Unmatched junction bases numbered 18, after V lost 5 bases and J lost 3 bases. The germline V gene encodes CDR1 MGHRA and CDR2 YSYEKL. The CDR3 loop spans 18 amino acids. The chain couples TRBV4-1 to TRBJ2-5; TRBD2 matches at 7 bases. This TCR was recovered from a woman aged 25 to 39 in good health. The sample taken for sequencing was blood. The CDR3 coding sequence is TGCGCCAGCAGCTCAAACTTAGCGGGCGGGTATGGAAAAGAGACCCAGTACTTC. It translates to CASSSNLAGGYGKETQYF.